A single sample gave rise to the 12 T cell receptor delta chains below, sequenced in a study of γδ T cells in repeated Plasmodium falciparum infection (dated by TCRdb to about 2021). The library came from multiplex PCR. Data came from an Illumina MiSeq. TCRdb called clones anew from the public reads via CATT; matching DNA rows were later pooled. The table for this sample lists approximately 50,000 delta-chain clones; approximately 2% of them were counted only once. The top ten clonotypes cover 24% of the sample. For bulk TCR repertoire analysis, Vgamma9/Vdelta2+ and Vdelta2-negative gammadelta T cell populations were flow-sorted out of peripheral blood mononuclear cells. The specimen was gamma-delta T cells from blood. These TCRs come from a pool of human donors (malaria-infected and uninfected, not separated).

This clone was seen only a few times. A far larger clone is a single base away, which makes a read error likely. In the same sample, other DNA sequences code for this CDR3. V and J are TRDV3 and TRDJ1; weak D call: TRDD2 (5 bases). The J gene is not listed in TCRdb, so it was assigned here from a DNA match to germline. The CDR3 is 13 residues long. Between the trimmed V and J ends, which lost 3 bases and 0 bases, there was a span of 11 bases. Germline V gene data show CDR1 as TVYSNPD and CDR2 as GDNSRS (reference sequence). The CDR3 protein is CAFKLSYTDKLIF. For the CDR3, the DNA is TGTGCCTTCAAGCTTTCCTACACCGATAAACTCATCTTT.

For this clone: The mismatch at residue 12 between this DNA's translation and the TCRdb protein of a much larger clone likely reflects a read error; the protein shown is translated from the DNA. J is TRDJ1 and V is TRDV1, with 8 bases lining up with TRDD3. The J gene is absent in TCRdb and was assigned here via DNA matching to germline. J lost 3 bases, V lost 1 base, and 10 bases had no gene match. The CDR3 length is 17 residues. Germline V lookup: CDR1 TSWWSYY, CDR2 QGS. CDR3 sequence: CALGEPSWGTYADKLIF. Written as DNA, the CDR3 is TGTGCTCTTGGGGAACCCTCCTGGGGGACTTACGCCGATAAACTCATCTTT.

This clone has more than one count but fewer than ten. Translating this DNA gives a protein that differs at residue 8 from the TCRdb one, which belongs to a much larger clone; a read error is likely, and the protein shown is this translation. The chain couples TRDV2 to TRDJ1, with D uncertain. The J gene, absent from TCRdb, was called here by matching the DNA to germline. There are 16 residues in the CDR3. With 0 bases removed from V and 2 bases from J, the gap between germline ends came to 15 bases. Germline CDR1 GEAIGNYY, CDR2 EKD. The DNA of the CDR3 is TGTGCCTGTGACACCTCGGATCATCGGACAACCGATAAACTCATCTTT. It encodes CACDTSDHRTTDKLIF.

This clone has ten or more counts. The protein that TCRdb holds for this DNA derives from a much larger clone and differs from the translated DNA at residue 15, which likely indicates a read error; the protein shown here is translated from the DNA. The chain uses TRDV2 and TRDJ1, with 8 bases identical to TRDD3. No J gene is reported in TCRdb; it was inferred here by comparing the DNA with germline. The germline V gene has CDR1 GEAIGNYY and CDR2 EKD. The CDR3 length is 19 residues. CDR3 sequence reads: CACDTLRTGGLHYTGKLIF. CDR3 in DNA: TGTGCCTGTGACACTTTGAGAACTGGGGGCCTTCATTACACCGGTAAACTCATCTTT.

This clone was observed a few times. A far larger clone differs by one base, so this is likely a read error. Within the sample, other DNA sequences also encode this same CDR3. This chain joins TRDV2 and TRDJ1; TRDD3 matches at 13 bases. Germline V gene data show CDR1 as GEAIGNYY and CDR2 as EKD. The CDR3 runs to 20 residues. CDR3 sequence (DNA): TGTGCCTGTGACACCCCTTTACTGGGGGATACGGTCATTGACACTGATAAACTCATCTTT. Its protein is CACDTPLLGDTVIDTDKLIF.

This clone occurred many times. The translation of this DNA and the TCRdb protein of a much larger clone differ at residue 16, probably owing to a read error; the protein shown here is translated from the DNA. V is TRAV38-2/DV8 and J is TRDJ1; 11 bases fit TRDD3. CDR3 length: 19 amino acids. Germline assignment: CDR1 TSESDYY and CDR2 QEAYKQQN. CDR3 DNA sequence: TGTGCTTATAGTCCCAGCGGTGAGGCGGTGGGGGATACGTCCGATGAACTCATCTTT. Protein product: CAYSPSGEAVGDTSDELIF.

The sample holds many counts of this clone. The protein given by TCRdb reflects a much larger clone and differs at residue 10 from this DNA's translation, likely from a read error; the protein shown is the DNA's translation. The chain recombines TRDV2 with TRDJ1; 7 positions agree with TRDD3. TCRdb carries no J gene annotation; the J gene was assigned here by matching the DNA with germline. Germline CDR1 reads GEAIGNYY; CDR2 reads EKD. This CDR3 region has 19 residues. V gave up 0 bases and J gave up 0 bases; unmatched junction bases: 15. DNA for the CDR3: TGTGCCTGTGACACCGTAGGTGGGGGACACGTGGGGTACACCGATAAACTCATCTTT. This translates into CACDTVGGGHVGYTDKLIF.

This clone was detected only a few times. TCRdb attributes to this sequence the protein of a much larger clone, which differs from the DNA translation at residue 15; a read error is likely, and the protein displayed is translated from the DNA. V is TRDV3 and J is TRDJ1; TRDD3 is a possible D gene (5 bases). Matching the DNA to germline supplied the J gene, which TCRdb does not give. CDR3 length equals 19 residues. V was shortened by 3 bases and J by 6 bases, with 35 bases between the two germline ends. Germline-derived CDR1 and CDR2 are TVYSNPD and GDNSRS (reference sequence). CDR3 sequence: CAFPKSTYIRPRRYNKLIF. DNA of the CDR3: TGTGCCTTCCCAAAATCGACGTACATTCGGCCCCGGAGATACAATAAACTCATCTTT.

As concerns this clone: It differs at one base from a far larger clone, so likely a read error. This same CDR3 is encoded by further DNA sequences in the sample. The rearrangement uses TRDV1 and TRDJ1; TRDD2 matches 9 bases. The J gene, not given by TCRdb, was assigned here from a germline match of the nucleotide sequence. Germline CDR1 and CDR2: TSWWSYY and QGS. There are 21 residues in the CDR3. CDR3 amino acids: CALGELPSFLPWGLYTDKLIF. In DNA, the CDR3 is TGTGCTCTTGGGGAACTCCCCTCCTTCCTACCCTGGGGACTGTACACCGACAAACTCATCTTT.

In regard to this clone: The protein TCRdb lists belongs to a much larger clone and differs from this DNA's translation at residue 3, which points to a read error; the protein shown is made from the DNA. The CDR3 loop reads CAHGVPPLFLRGWGRDRTDKLIF. The CDR3 nucleotides read TGTGCTCATGGGGTCCCTCCCCTCTTCCTACGTGGCTGGGGGAGAGACAGAACCGATAAACTCATCTTT. The chain recombines TRDV1 with TRDJ1; D is possibly TRDD2 or TRDD3 (8 bases each). TCRdb offers no J gene call, so here the DNA was matched to germline to obtain one. Germline CDR1 TSWWSYY, CDR2 QGS. The CDR3 has 23 residues.

This clone rates as medium-sized (0.01 to 0.1%). Additional DNA sequences in this sample encode the identical CDR3. V usage is TRDV3 and J usage is TRDJ1; 7 positions match TRDD3. This CDR3 has 14 residues. J lost 1 base, V lost 2 bases, and 7 bases had no gene match. CDR1 is TVYSNPD and CDR2 is GDNSRS in the germline V gene (reference sequence). This CDR3 reads CAFGGGTGTDKLIF. The CDR3 DNA is TGTGCCTTTGGTGGGGGAACTGGCACCGATAAACTCATCTTT.

This clone occurred a few times. This is likely an artifact of a read error, given a far larger clone one base away. Additional DNA sequences in this sample encode the identical CDR3. V and J are TRDV1 and TRDJ1, with a tentative D call TRDD3 (5 bases). No J gene is reported in TCRdb; it was inferred here by comparing the DNA with germline. The CDR3 loop spans 17 amino acids. Germline V lookup: CDR1 TSWWSYY, CDR2 QGS. The CDR3 DNA reads as TGTGCTCTCGGGGAACCTATAAAACGCCGTTACGCCGATAAACTCATCTTT. Protein sequence: CALGEPIKRRYADKLIF.